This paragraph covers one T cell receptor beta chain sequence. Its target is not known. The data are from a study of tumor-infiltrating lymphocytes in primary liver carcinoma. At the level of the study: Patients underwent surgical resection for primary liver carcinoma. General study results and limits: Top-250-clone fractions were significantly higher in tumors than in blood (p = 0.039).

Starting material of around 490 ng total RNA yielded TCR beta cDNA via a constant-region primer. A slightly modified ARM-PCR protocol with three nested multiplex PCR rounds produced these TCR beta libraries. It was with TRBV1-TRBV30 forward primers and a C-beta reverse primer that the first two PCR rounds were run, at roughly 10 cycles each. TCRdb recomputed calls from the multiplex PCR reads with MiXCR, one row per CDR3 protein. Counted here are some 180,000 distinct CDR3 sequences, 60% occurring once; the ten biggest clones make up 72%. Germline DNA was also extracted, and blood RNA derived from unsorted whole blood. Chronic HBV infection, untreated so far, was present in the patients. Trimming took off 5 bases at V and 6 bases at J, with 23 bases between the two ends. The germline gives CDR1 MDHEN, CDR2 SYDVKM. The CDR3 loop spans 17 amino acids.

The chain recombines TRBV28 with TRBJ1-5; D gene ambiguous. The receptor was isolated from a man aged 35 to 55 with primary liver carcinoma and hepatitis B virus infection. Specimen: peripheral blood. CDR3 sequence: CASSLRSDPTWGQPQHF. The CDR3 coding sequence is TGTGCCAGCAGTCTAAGGAGTGATCCCACCTGGGGTCAGCCCCAGCATTTT.